The 20 T cell receptor beta chains presented below share a single source sample, sequenced in a study of shared clonotypes between healthy human individuals. Terminally differentiated effector memory CD45RA+ cells were excluded from the naive CD8 cells, which were CD45RO-negative and positively selected for CCR7. Libraries were prepared by immunoSEQ multiplex PCR; TCRdb keeps only in-frame clonotypes and omits some of them. Among about 2.1 million clones listed, just over 90% were seen once. Sequenced input: naive CD8+ T cells from PBMCs. These receptors were collected from a man in his late teens or twenties in good health. Some clones in this sample may be carry-over from other donors' samples.

This clone has a single count. The chain links TRBV6-5 to TRBJ1-1; D not certain. Trimming shortened V by 2 bases and J by 0 bases, and 10 bases separated the two germline ends. Germline V gene lookup returns CDR1 MNHEY and CDR2 SVGAGI. The CDR3 is made up of 15 amino acids. The CDR3 spells CASSYRELMNTEAFF. CDR3 nucleotide sequence: TGTGCCAGCAGTTACCGCGAGCTGATGAACACTGAAGCTTTCTTT.

In this sample, this clone turned up once. The V and J genes are TRBV5-6 and TRBJ1-4; no clear D. Trimming took 2 bases from V and 11 from J, leaving 16 bases between them. The germline V gene has CDR1 SGHDT and CDR2 YYEEEE. The CDR3 has 14 residues. The CDR3 nucleotides read TGTGCCAGCAGCTTTCTGGGAAGTTCTAGGAAACTGTTTTTT. Protein product: CASSFLGSSRKLFF.

The chain uses TRBV27 and TRBJ2-7; 9 bases line up with TRBD2. Trimming removed 5 bases from V and 7 bases from J; junction bases left unmatched: 6. This CDR3 has 13 residues. Germline lookup yields CDR1 MNHEY and CDR2 SMNVEV (reference sequence). The CDR3 sequence: CASSDIAGVEQYF. The DNA of the CDR3 is TGTGCCAGCAGTGACATAGCGGGAGTGGAGCAGTACTTC.

The rearrangement uses TRBV7-9 and TRBJ2-1, with no clear D. From germline, CDR1 is SEHNR and CDR2 FQNEAQ (reference sequence). This CDR3 spans 15 amino acids. V lost 3 bases to trimming and J lost 6 bases, with 15 bases between them. CDR3 sequence: CASSFGVGSPNEQFF. The CDR3 DNA reads as TGTGCCAGCAGCTTTGGGGTTGGTAGCCCCAATGAGCAGTTCTTC.

The genes are TRBV12-5 and TRBJ2-1; D is undetermined. The CDR3 loop spans 11 amino acids. From germline, CDR1 is LGHNT and CDR2 FRNRAP. The V gene lost 6 bases and the J gene lost 7 bases, with 7 bases spanning the gap. The CDR3 protein is CASGIGNEQFF. The CDR3 DNA reads TGTGCTAGTGGCATCGGAAATGAGCAGTTCTTC.

The chain couples TRBV10-3 to TRBJ1-2; TRBD1 aligns across 8 bases. This CDR3 comprises 15 residues. The J segment lost 3 bases and the V segment lost 2 bases, leaving 5 bases of the junction unmatched. Germline values: CDR1 ENHRY, CDR2 SYGVKD. The CDR3 spells CAISEPTGEDYGYTF. For the CDR3, the DNA is TGTGCCATCAGTGAGCCGACAGGGGAAGACTATGGCTACACCTTC.

The V and J genes are TRBV7-9 and TRBJ1-4; D is uncertain. This CDR3 comprises 15 residues. Trimming removed 1 base at V and 4 bases at J, with 10 bases between. Germline V gives CDR1 SEHNR, CDR2 FQNEAQ (reference sequence). For the CDR3, the DNA is TGTGCCAGCAGCTTAGGGACGGTGCATAATGAAAAACTGTTTTTT. Translating gives CASSLGTVHNEKLFF.

V and J are TRBV2 and TRBJ1-1; tentatively, D is TRBD1 (5 bases). Deletions cut 1 base from V and 0 bases from J, with 9 bases between. Germline CDR1 is SNHLY and CDR2 is FYNNEI. This CDR3 is built from 15 residues. In DNA form, the CDR3 reads TGTGCCAGCAGTGAAGAGGGGCAGATGAACACTGAAGCTTTCTTT. The encoded protein is CASSEEGQMNTEAFF.

This clone was recorded once. The chain employs TRBV7-9 and TRBJ2-1, with 8 bases identical to TRBD1. With 5 bases clipped from V and 5 bases from J, the junction kept 8 bases outside the gene matches. CDR1 and CDR2 (germline): SEHNR, FQNEAQ (reference sequence). This CDR3 comprises 15 residues. CDR3 DNA sequence: TGTGCCAGCAGCCCCCGGACAGGGCTAAACAATGAGCAGTTCTTC. Protein: CASSPRTGLNNEQFF.

With respect to this clone: This same CDR3 is encoded by further DNA sequences in the sample. V gene TRBV7-6 combines with J gene TRBJ1-1; D remains unclear. Germline-derived CDR1 and CDR2 are SGHVS and FNYEAQ. The length of the CDR3 is 15 residues. V lost 1 base to trimming and J lost 1 base, with 10 bases between them. In DNA, the CDR3 is TGTGCCAGCAGCTTAGGACCGGGAGAGAACACTGAAGCTTTCTTT. Protein product: CASSLGPGENTEAFF.

The CDR3 loop reads CASRGTSQSYNEQFF. The CDR3 DNA follows: TGTGCCAGCAGAGGGACTAGCCAATCATACAATGAGCAGTTCTTC. The chain joins TRBV2 to TRBJ2-1; TRBD2 agrees at 9 bases. Per germline, CDR1 SNHLY and CDR2 FYNNEI. The CDR3 consists of 15 residues. The junction had 7 bases not matched to a gene; V was cut back by 6 bases and J by 4 bases.

V and J are TRBV6-4 and TRBJ2-1, with 11 positions matching TRBD2. V shed 4 bases and J 3 bases; nucleotides not matched to a gene: 2. Germline V gives CDR1 MRHNA, CDR2 SNTAGT. CDR3 length: 15 amino acids. The CDR3 loop is CASSVGLAGYNEQFF. The CDR3 nucleotides read TGTGCCAGCAGTGTAGGACTAGCGGGCTACAATGAGCAGTTCTTC.

The chain uses TRBV13 and TRBJ1-6; no definite D call. Trimming removed 5 bases at V and 8 bases at J, with 13 bases between. Germline V gene sequence: CDR1 PRHDT, CDR2 FYEKMQ (reference sequence). The CDR3 length is 14 residues. The CDR3 sequence: CASSPERRDSPLHF. The CDR3 coding sequence is TGTGCCAGCAGCCCAGAGAGGCGTGATTCACCCCTCCACTTT.

The CDR3 loop is CASSPGPGQTSTDTQYF. The CDR3 region has the DNA TGTGCCAGCAGCCCAGGCCCGGGACAGACTAGCACAGATACGCAGTATTTT. The V gene is TRBV27, the J gene TRBJ2-3; 7 bases map to TRBD1. The junction had 12 bases not matched to a gene; V was cut back by 6 bases and J by 0 bases. The CDR3 extends over 17 amino acids. Germline CDR1 is MNHEY and CDR2 is SMNVEV (reference sequence).

Details on this clone: Different DNA sequences within this sample yield the same CDR3. This chain joins TRBV19 and TRBJ2-7, with 9 bases that match TRBD1. CDR3 length equals 13 residues. Germline CDR1 LNHDA, CDR2 SQIVND (reference sequence). The V and J ends lost 7 bases and 3 bases, in that order; junction bases with no gene match: 4. Here the CDR3 reads CASKDRGLYEQYF. CDR3 DNA: TGTGCCAGTAAGGACAGGGGCCTCTACGAGCAGTACTTC.

The CDR3 region is CASSFWRGTSSYNEQFF. Here the CDR3 DNA reads TGTGCCAGCAGCTTCTGGCGAGGGACGAGCTCCTACAATGAGCAGTTCTTC. V is TRBV7-9 and J is TRBJ2-1, with D possibly called TRBD1 or TRBD2 (5 bases each). Trimming removed 3 bases at V and 0 bases at J, with 15 bases between. The CDR3 covers 17 residues. CDR1 and CDR2 from the germline V gene are SEHNR and FQNEAQ (reference sequence).

As to this clone: Other DNA sequences in the same sample also yield this CDR3. The J gene is TRBJ1-2, the V gene TRBV29-1; 8 bases align to TRBD1. After removal of 6 bases from V and 4 bases from J, the junction contained 4 bases not matched to a gene. This CDR3 spans 12 amino acids. Germline lookup yields CDR1 SQVTM and CDR2 ANQGSEA. CDR3 sequence: CSVAGGAYGYTF. In nucleotides, the CDR3 is TGCAGCGTGGCAGGGGGCGCCTATGGCTACACCTTC.

J is TRBJ2-1 and V is TRBV27; D not resolved. The ends were cut back, 2 bases at V and 7 bases at J, with 6 bases in the middle. This CDR3 comprises 12 residues. Germline CDR1 MNHEY, CDR2 SMNVEV (reference sequence). The CDR3 bases are TGTGCCAGCAGTTTAAGTTTTAATGAGCAGTTCTTC. Its translation: CASSLSFNEQFF.

This chain connects TRBV13 to TRBJ2-1; D gene unclear. This CDR3 region has 14 residues. The V gene lost 6 bases and the J gene lost 2 bases, with 11 bases spanning the gap. From germline, CDR1 is PRHDT and CDR2 FYEKMQ (reference sequence). The CDR3 is CASRALSPYNEQFF. CDR3 in DNA: TGTGCCAGCAGGGCCCTAAGCCCCTACAATGAGCAGTTCTTC.

As DNA, the CDR3 is TGCGCCAGCAGCGTGACAGGGGGCGGGCAAAACATTCAGTACTTC. It is translated as CASSVTGGGQNIQYF. This chain links TRBV5-1 with TRBJ2-4; 10 positions agree with TRBD1. Germline lookup yields CDR1 SGHRS and CDR2 YFSETQ. This CDR3 is built from 15 residues. V trimming: 4 bases; J trimming: 5 bases; junction bases outside the gene matches: 6.